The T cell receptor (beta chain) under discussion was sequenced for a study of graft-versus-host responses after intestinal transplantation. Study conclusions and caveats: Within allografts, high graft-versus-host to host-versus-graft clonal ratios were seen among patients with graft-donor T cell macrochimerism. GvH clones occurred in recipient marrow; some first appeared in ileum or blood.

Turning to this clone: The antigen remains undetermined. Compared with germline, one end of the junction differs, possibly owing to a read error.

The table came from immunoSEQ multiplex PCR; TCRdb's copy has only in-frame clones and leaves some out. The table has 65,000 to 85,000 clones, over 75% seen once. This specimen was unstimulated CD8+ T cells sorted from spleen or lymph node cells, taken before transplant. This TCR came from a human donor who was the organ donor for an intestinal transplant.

CDR3 bases: TGTGCCGGCAGCTTAGGAGGGGACTACGAGCAGTACTTC. It translates to CAGSLGGDYEQYF. The genes are TRBV7-9 and TRBJ2-7, with a weak D call TRBD2 (6 bases). The CDR3 length is 13 residues. The germline gives CDR1 SEHNR, CDR2 FQNEAQ (reference sequence).